Listed here are 11 T cell receptor beta chains from one sample, sequenced in a study of blood T cells in healthy people across ages. Using a J-beta primer mix together with a sample-barcoded 5' primer, a second PCR was run for about 6 to 12 cycles. TCRdb re-derived calls from the 5' RACE reads in MiXCR, one entry per CDR3 protein. The repertoire holds some 670,000 distinct CDR3 sequences, around 50% seen once, with around an eighth in the top ten. Material for sequencing was blood. These receptors came from a woman of 80 years or more in good health.

This clonotype has ten or more counts. The CDR3 is CASSEGLAGLNEQFF. The CDR3 nucleotides are TGTGCCAGCAGTGAAGGACTAGCGGGACTCAATGAGCAGTTCTTC. V is TRBV27 and J is TRBJ2-1; TRBD2 matches at 12 bases. Germline V gives CDR1 MNHEY, CDR2 SMNVEV (reference sequence). The CDR3 sequence is 15 residues long. The V and J ends lost 5 bases and 6 bases, in that order; junction bases with no gene match: 5.

This clonotype was seen a few times. The gene calls are TRBV29-1 and TRBJ2-7; TRBD1 aligns across 9 bases. The tail of the sequence fits TRBJ2-5 better, so the J call may be wrong. The CDR3 sequence is 14 residues long. Germline V CDR1 and CDR2: SQVTM, ANQGSEA. CDR3 region: CSVEEGTGWGTQYF. CDR3 DNA sequence: TGCAGCGTTGAAGAGGGGACAGGGTGGGGGACCCAGTACTTC.

The chain is built from TRBV7-3 and TRBJ1-4; possibly TRBD1 for D (6 bases). V shed 0 bases and J shed 3 bases, with 8 bases lying between them. The CDR3 extends over 15 amino acids. Germline V gene lookup returns CDR1 SGHTA and CDR2 FQGTGA. CDR3 in amino acids: CASSLTGGPNEKLFF. CDR3 sequence (DNA): TGTGCCAGCAGCTTAACGGGGGGCCCTAATGAAAAACTGTTTTTT.

The chain links TRBV7-9 to TRBJ2-7, with 9 bases matching TRBD1. After removal of 5 bases from V and 5 bases from J, the junction contained 7 bases not matched to a gene. Germline-derived CDR1 and CDR2 are SEHNR and FQNEAQ (reference sequence). This CDR3 region has 14 residues. This CDR3 is CASSLTDRGHEQYF. CDR3 in DNA: TGTGCCAGCAGCCTAACGGACAGGGGCCACGAGCAGTACTTC. The whole variable domain, filled in from reference TRBV7-9 and TRBJ2-7, reads DTGVSQNPRHKITKRGQNVTFRCDPISEHNRLYWYRQTLGQGPEFLTYFQNEAQLEKSRLLSDRFSAERPKGSFSTLEIQRTEQGDSAMYLCASSLTDRGHEQYFGPGTRLTVT.

This chain joins TRBV27 and TRBJ1-4; D is possibly TRBD1 (5 bases). This CDR3 contains 12 residues. CDR1 and CDR2 from the germline V gene are MNHEY and SMNVEV (reference sequence). Trimming left V 10 bases short and J 13 bases short, with 19 bases between. CDR3 sequence: CANPGTLRRLFF. CDR3 DNA: TGTGCCAACCCGGGGACTTTGAGAAGACTGTTTTTT. Supplemented by reference TRBV27 and TRBJ1-4, the full variable domain reads EAQVTQNPRYLITVTGKKLTVTCSQNMNHEYMSWYRQDPGLGLRQIYYSMNVEVTDKGDVPEGYKVSRKEKRNFPLILESPSPNQTSLYFCANPGTLRRLFFGSGTQLSVL.

The chain is built from TRBV19 and TRBJ2-7; a possible D gene is TRBD2 (5 bases). The CDR3 is 13 amino acids. The V end lost 3 bases, the J end lost 0 bases, and 6 bases lay between the germline ends. Germline loops: CDR1 LNHDA, CDR2 SQIVND (reference sequence). The CDR3, as DNA: TGTGCCAGTAGTATCGAGGGCTCCTACGAGCAGTACTTC. Translation: CASSIEGSYEQYF.

A single count supports this clonotype. The chain joins TRBV12-3 or TRBV12-4 to TRBJ2-1; 10 bases fit TRBD1. The CDR3 length is 15 residues. The junction had 5 bases not matched to a gene; V was cut back by 5 bases and J by 4 bases. The CDR3 DNA is TGTGCCAGCAGTACGACAGGGGGCGGGTACAATGAGCAGTTCTTC. Its translation is CASSTTGGGYNEQFF.

J is TRBJ2-5 and V is TRBV9; perhaps TRBD2 as D (5 bases). The CDR3 runs to 14 residues. V lost 4 bases to trimming and J lost 4 bases, with 14 bases between them. Germline assignment: CDR1 SGDLS and CDR2 YYNGEE. The CDR3 DNA is TGTGCCAGCAGCTCCCGGGGTACCCGAGAGACCCAGTACTTC. It encodes CASSSRGTRETQYF.

This clonotype occurred many times. V and J are TRBV18 and TRBJ2-7, with TRBD1 identical over 9 bases. This CDR3 is 16 amino acids long. The ends lost 5 bases at V and 7 bases at J; junction bases unmatched: 15. Germline assignment: CDR1 KGHSH and CDR2 LQKENI. The CDR3 bases are TGTGCCAGCTCATCGTCCCCGGGACAGGGACGAACAGAGCAGTACTTC. Its translation: CASSSSPGQGRTEQYF.

The J gene is TRBJ2-4, the V gene TRBV10-3; TRBD1 agrees at 10 bases. The better agreement between TRBJ2-7 and the DNA end casts doubt on the J call. The V gene's germline CDR1 is ENHRY and CDR2 SYGVKD. The CDR3 runs to 14 residues. The CDR3 here is CAISTGTGEFEQYF. In DNA form, the CDR3 reads TGTGCCATCAGTACCGGGACAGGGGAGTTCGAGCAGTACTTC.

Concerning this clonotype: It may be a read error: a sequence one base away is much more abundant. The chain links TRBV28 to TRBJ2-7; D gene unclear. This CDR3 has 15 amino acids. The V and J ends lost 6 bases and 0 bases respectively, with 15 bases between them. Germline assignment: CDR1 MDHEN and CDR2 SYDVKM. CDR3 nucleotide sequence: TGTGCCAGCAGGGTCTCAGACTCCAGCTCCTACGAGCAGTACTTC. Translated: CASRVSDSSSYEQYF.